The entry below describes one T cell receptor beta chain. While unrecorded immune exposures were likely, the donors were nominally healthy when sampled. PCR amplification relied on 60 Vbeta primers (plus 13 Jbeta primers). TCRdb's table, derived via immunoSEQ multiplex PCR, lists solely in-frame clones and lacks some. The sample yields more than 100,000 clones, about 75% seen once. This record belongs to a study of cytomegalovirus exposure and HLA in healthy donors. The CDR3 spans 15 residues. Looked up from germline, CDR1 is SNHLY and CDR2 is FYNNEI. The ends were cut back, 6 bases at V and 4 bases at J, with 18 bases in the middle.

This clonotype was sampled from a man in his fifties or sixties in good health and CMV-seropositive. The sample comprised PBMCs. The chain recombines TRBV2 with TRBJ1-1; D possibly corresponds to TRBD1 (5 bases). CDR3 DNA sequence: TGTGCCAGCAGGCCCCCCGGGAGGGGTCGCACTGAAGCTTTCTTT. Encoded protein: CASRPPGRGRTEAFF.